This TCR beta chain originates from a study of neurological immune-mediated disorders. This clonotype was seen many times. As yet, its antigen is unknown. The ends lost 2 bases at V and 6 bases at J; junction bases unmatched: 9. Germline values: CDR1 LNHNV, CDR2 YYDKDF (reference sequence). The CDR3 extends over 15 amino acids. Time point: technical triplicate 2. General observations from the study: Because no CDR3 amino acid sequences were shared across subjects by expanded clones, private repertoires were suggested in all groups. In HTLV-1-associated myelopathy, TCR clonal expansion was greatest, and in multiple sclerosis it was least, below healthy controls.

TCRdb fed the 5' RACE reads into MiXCR, producing one record per CDR3 protein. The table has tens of thousands of distinct CDR3 sequences, under 30% seen once. This TCR came from a man in his 60s with HTLV-1-associated myelopathy (HAM/TSP). Sequencing was done on a sample of PBMCs. The chain carries TRBV15 and TRBJ2-7; 8 bases are a match to TRBD1. The DNA for the CDR3 is TGTGCCACCAGCAGACCTGACAGGGGTCCGGGCGAGCAGTACTTC. Its translation is CATSRPDRGPGEQYF.